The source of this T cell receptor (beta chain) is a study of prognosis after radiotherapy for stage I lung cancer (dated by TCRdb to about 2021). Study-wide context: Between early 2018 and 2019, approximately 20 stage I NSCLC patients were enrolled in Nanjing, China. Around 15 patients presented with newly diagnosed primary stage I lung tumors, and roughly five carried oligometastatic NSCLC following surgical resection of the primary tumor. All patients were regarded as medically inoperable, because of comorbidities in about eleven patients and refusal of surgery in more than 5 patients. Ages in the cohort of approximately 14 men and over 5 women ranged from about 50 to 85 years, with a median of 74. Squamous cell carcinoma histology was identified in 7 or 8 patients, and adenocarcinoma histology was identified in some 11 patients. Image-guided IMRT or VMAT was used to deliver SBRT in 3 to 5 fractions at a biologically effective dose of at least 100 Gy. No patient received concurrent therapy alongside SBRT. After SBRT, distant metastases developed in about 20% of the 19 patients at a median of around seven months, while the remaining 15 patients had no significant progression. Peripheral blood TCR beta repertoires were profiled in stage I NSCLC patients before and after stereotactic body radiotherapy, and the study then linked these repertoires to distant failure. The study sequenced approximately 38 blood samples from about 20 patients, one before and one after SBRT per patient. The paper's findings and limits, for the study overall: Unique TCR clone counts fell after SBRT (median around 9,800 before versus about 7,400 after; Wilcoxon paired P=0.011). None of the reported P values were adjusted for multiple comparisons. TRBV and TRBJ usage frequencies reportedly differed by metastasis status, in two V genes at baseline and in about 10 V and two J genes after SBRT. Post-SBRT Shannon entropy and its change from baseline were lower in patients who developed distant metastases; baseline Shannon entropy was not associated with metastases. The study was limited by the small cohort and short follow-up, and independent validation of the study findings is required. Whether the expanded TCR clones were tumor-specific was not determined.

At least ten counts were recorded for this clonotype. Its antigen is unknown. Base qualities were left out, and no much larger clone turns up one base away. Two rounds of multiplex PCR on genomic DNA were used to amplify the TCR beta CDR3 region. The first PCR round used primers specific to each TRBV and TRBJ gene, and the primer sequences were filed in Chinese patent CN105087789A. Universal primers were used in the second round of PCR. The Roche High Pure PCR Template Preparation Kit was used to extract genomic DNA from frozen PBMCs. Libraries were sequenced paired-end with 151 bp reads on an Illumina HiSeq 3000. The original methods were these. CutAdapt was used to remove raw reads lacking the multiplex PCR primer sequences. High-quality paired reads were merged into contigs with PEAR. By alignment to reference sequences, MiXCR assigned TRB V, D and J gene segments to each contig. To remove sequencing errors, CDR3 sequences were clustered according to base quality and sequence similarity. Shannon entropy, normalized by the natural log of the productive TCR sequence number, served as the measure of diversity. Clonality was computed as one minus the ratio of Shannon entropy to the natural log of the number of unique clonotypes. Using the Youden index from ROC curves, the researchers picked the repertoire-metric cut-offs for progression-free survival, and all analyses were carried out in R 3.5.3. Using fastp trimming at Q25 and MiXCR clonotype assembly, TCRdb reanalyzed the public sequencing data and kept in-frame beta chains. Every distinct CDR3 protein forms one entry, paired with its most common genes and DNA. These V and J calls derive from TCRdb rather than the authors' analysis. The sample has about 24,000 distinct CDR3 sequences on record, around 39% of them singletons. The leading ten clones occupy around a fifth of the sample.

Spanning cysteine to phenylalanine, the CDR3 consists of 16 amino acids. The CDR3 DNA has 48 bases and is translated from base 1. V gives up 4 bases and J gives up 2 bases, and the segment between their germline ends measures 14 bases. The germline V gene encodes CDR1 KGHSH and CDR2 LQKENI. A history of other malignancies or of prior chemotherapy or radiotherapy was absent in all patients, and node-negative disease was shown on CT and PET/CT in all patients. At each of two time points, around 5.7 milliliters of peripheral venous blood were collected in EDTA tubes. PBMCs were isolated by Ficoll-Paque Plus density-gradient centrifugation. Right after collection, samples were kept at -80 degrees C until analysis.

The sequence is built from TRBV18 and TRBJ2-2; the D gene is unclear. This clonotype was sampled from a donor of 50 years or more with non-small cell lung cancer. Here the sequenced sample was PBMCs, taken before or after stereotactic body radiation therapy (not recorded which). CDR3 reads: CASSLSAGPNTGELFF. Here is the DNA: TGTGCCAGCTCACTCTCCGCCGGGCCCAACACCGGGGAGCTGTTTTTT.